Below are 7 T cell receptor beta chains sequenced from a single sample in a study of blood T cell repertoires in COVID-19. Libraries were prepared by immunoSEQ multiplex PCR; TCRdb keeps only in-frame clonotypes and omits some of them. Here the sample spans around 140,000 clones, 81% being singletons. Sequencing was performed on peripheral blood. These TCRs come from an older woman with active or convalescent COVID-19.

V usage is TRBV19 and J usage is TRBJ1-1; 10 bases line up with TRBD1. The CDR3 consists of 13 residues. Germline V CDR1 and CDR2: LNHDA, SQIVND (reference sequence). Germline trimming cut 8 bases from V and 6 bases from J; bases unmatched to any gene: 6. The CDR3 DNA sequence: TGTGCCAGTGAGGACAGGGGGAGGGCTGAAGCTTTCTTT. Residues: CASEDRGRAEAFF.

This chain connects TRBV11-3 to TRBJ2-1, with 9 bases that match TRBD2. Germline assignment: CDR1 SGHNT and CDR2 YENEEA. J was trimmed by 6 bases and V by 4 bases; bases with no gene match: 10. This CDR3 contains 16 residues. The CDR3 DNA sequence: TGTGCCAGCAGCTCTTTGACAAGCGGGGGGACCAATGAGCAGTTCTTC. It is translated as CASSSLTSGGTNEQFF.

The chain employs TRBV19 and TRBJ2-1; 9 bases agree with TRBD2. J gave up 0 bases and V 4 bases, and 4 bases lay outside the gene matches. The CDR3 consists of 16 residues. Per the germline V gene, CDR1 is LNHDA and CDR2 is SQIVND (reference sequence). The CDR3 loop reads CASSSGRVSSYNEQFF. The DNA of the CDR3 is TGTGCCAGTAGTAGCGGGAGGGTCAGCTCCTACAATGAGCAGTTCTTC.

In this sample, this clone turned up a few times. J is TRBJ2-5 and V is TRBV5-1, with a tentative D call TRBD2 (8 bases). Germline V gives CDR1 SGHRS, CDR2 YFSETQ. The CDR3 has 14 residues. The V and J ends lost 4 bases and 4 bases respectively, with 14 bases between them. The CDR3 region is CASSPGGGGETQYF. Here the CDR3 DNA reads TGCGCCAGCAGCCCGGGAGGGGGCGGAGAGACCCAGTACTTC.

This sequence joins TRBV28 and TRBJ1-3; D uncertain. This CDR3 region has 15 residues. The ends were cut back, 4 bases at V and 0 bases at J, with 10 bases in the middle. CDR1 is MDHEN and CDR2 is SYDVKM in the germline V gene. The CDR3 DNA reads TGTGCCAGCAGTTCCGGTGTGAGCTCTGGAAACACCATATATTTT. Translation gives CASSSGVSSGNTIYF.

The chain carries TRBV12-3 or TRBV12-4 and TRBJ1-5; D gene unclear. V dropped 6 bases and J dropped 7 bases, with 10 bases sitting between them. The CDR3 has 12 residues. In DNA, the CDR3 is TGTGCCAGCAGGGGAGGTGGGCAGCCCCAGCATTTT. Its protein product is CASRGGGQPQHF.

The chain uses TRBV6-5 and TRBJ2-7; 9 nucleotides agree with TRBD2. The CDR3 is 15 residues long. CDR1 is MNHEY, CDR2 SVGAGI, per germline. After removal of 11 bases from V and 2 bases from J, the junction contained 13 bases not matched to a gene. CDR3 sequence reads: CASEVAGGLAYEQYF. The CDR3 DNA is TGTGCCTCCGAGGTTGCGGGAGGGCTGGCCTACGAGCAGTACTTC.